Listed below are T cell receptor beta chains from one sample, sequenced in a study of cytotoxic CD8 clonotypes in ibrutinib-treated CLL. Sequencing was performed with immunoSEQ multiplex PCR; in TCRdb, only in-frame clones are kept and a portion is missing. Seen here are approximately 150,000 clones, about 88% observed once, and the top ten hold 3%. Here the sequenced sample was PBMCs, taken at disease progression, from a patient treated with ibrutinib. Receptors were obtained from a human donor with chronic lymphocytic leukemia. Both conserved end residues are part of each CDR3. D genes are given only for firm matches. Rows give clone size only sometimes, using once, few, many, or a class for an expanded clone.

abundance: -; d_gene: TRBD2; j_gene: TRBJ2-1; v_gene: TRBV4-2; CDR3aa: CASSLPSGSSNEQFF; CDR3nt: TGTGCCAGCAGCCTCCCTAGCGGGAGCTCCAATGAGCAGTTCTTC
abundance: -; d_gene: TRBD1; j_gene: TRBJ2-7; v_gene: TRBV7-9; CDR3aa: CASSLGEGANEQYF; CDR3nt: TGTGCCAGCAGCTTAGGCGAGGGGGCGAACGAGCAGTACTTC
abundance: -; d_gene: TRBD1; j_gene: TRBJ1-2; v_gene: TRBV5-1; CDR3aa: CASSWETGDDYGYTF; CDR3nt: TGCGCCAGCAGCTGGGAGACAGGGGATGACTATGGCTACACCTTC
abundance: -; d_gene: -; j_gene: TRBJ2-3; v_gene: TRBV30; CDR3aa: CAWSRGSDTQYF; CDR3nt: TGTGCCTGGAGTAGGGGAAGCGATACGCAGTATTTT
abundance: -; d_gene: -; j_gene: TRBJ1-1; v_gene: TRBV7-2; CDR3aa: CASSPLGVENTEAFF; CDR3nt: TGTGCCAGCAGCCCACTGGGGGTAGAGAACACTGAAGCTTTCTTT
abundance: -; d_gene: TRBD2; j_gene: TRBJ2-1; v_gene: TRBV29-1; CDR3aa: CSVGLGSSGSFYNEQFF; CDR3nt: TGCAGCGTTGGTTTAGGGTCTAGCGGGAGTTTCTACAATGAGCAGTTCTTC
abundance: -; d_gene: TRBD1; j_gene: TRBJ2-7; v_gene: TRBV7-9; CDR3aa: CASSPGGTGSVEQYF; CDR3nt: TGTGCCAGCAGCCCCGGAGGGACAGGGTCGGTCGAGCAGTACTTC
abundance: -; d_gene: -; j_gene: TRBJ2-4; v_gene: TRBV30; CDR3aa: CAWSVDKQGGFSKNIQYF; CDR3nt: TGTGCCTGGAGTGTGGACAAGCAGGGGGGTTTCTCCAAAAACATTCAGTACTTC
abundance: -; d_gene: -; j_gene: TRBJ1-2; v_gene: TRBV9; CDR3aa: CASNEQGAGYGYTF; CDR3nt: TGTGCCAGCAATGAACAGGGCGCTGGCTATGGCTACACCTTC
abundance: -; d_gene: TRBD1; j_gene: TRBJ1-2; v_gene: TRBV6-1; CDR3aa: CASSGSRQGYGYTF; CDR3nt: TGTGCCAGCAGTGGGTCAAGACAGGGGTATGGCTACACCTTC
abundance: -; d_gene: -; j_gene: TRBJ1-2; v_gene: TRBV5-8; CDR3aa: CASSFREYGYTF; CDR3nt: TGTGCCAGCAGCTTCCGGGAATATGGCTACACCTTC
abundance: -; d_gene: TRBD1; j_gene: TRBJ2-5; v_gene: TRBV28; CDR3aa: CASSLGTGVGETQYF; CDR3nt: TGTGCCAGCAGTTTGGGGACAGGGGTTGGGGAGACCCAGTACTTC
abundance: -; d_gene: TRBD2; j_gene: TRBJ2-1; v_gene: TRBV30; CDR3aa: CAWSEFGLAGPAMDYNEQFF; CDR3nt: TGTGCCTGGAGTGAATTCGGACTAGCGGGCCCGGCTATGGATTACAATGAGCAGTTCTTC
abundance: -; d_gene: TRBD1; j_gene: TRBJ1-4; v_gene: TRBV11-2; CDR3aa: CASSGTVKEKLFF; CDR3nt: TGTGCCAGCAGCGGGACAGTGAAAGAAAAACTGTTTTTT
abundance: -; d_gene: TRBD1; j_gene: TRBJ2-5; v_gene: TRBV19; CDR3aa: CASSARGQGAGETQYF; CDR3nt: TGTGCCAGTAGTGCCCGAGGACAGGGGGCGGGAGAGACCCAGTACTTC
abundance: -; d_gene: -; j_gene: TRBJ2-7; v_gene: TRBV5-5; CDR3aa: CASSRNNPPYEQYF; CDR3nt: TGTGCCAGCAGCAGAAACAACCCCCCCTACGAGCAGTACTTC
abundance: -; d_gene: -; j_gene: TRBJ2-7; v_gene: TRBV11-1; CDR3aa: CAKIRPRITYEQYF; CDR3nt: TGTGCCAAAATTCGGCCGAGGATAACCTACGAGCAGTACTTC
abundance: -; d_gene: TRBD2; j_gene: TRBJ2-3; v_gene: TRBV5-1; CDR3aa: CASSLWTSGGTDTQYF; CDR3nt: TGCGCCAGCAGCCTGTGGACTAGCGGGGGGACAGATACGCAGTATTTT
abundance: -; d_gene: TRBD2; j_gene: TRBJ2-5; v_gene: TRBV7-3; CDR3aa: CASSLGLAGETQYF; CDR3nt: TGTGCCAGCAGCCTGGGACTAGCAGGCGAGACCCAGTACTTC
abundance: -; d_gene: TRBD1; j_gene: TRBJ1-5; v_gene: TRBV5-4; CDR3aa: CASSLIGQGVVNQPQHF; CDR3nt: TGTGCCAGCAGCTTGATAGGACAGGGAGTCGTCAATCAGCCCCAGCATTTT
abundance: -; d_gene: -; j_gene: TRBJ2-1; v_gene: TRBV21-1; CDR3aa: CASSNTGGHSSYNEQFF; CDR3nt: TGTGCCAGCAGCAATACAGGGGGACATAGCTCCTACAATGAGCAGTTCTTC
abundance: -; d_gene: -; j_gene: TRBJ2-7; v_gene: TRBV27; CDR3aa: CATRRGTGPSYEQYF; CDR3nt: TGTGCCACCCGCAGGGGTACGGGGCCCTCCTACGAGCAGTACTTC
abundance: -; d_gene: TRBD1; j_gene: TRBJ1-1; v_gene: TRBV19; CDR3aa: CASSMIGTGSAFF; CDR3nt: TGTGCCAGTAGTATGATCGGGACAGGGTCAGCTTTCTTT
abundance: -; d_gene: -; j_gene: TRBJ2-3; v_gene: TRBV5-8; CDR3aa: CASSTGQSVWGGTDTQYF; CDR3nt: TGTGCCAGCAGCACCGGACAGTCGGTTTGGGGTGGCACAGATACGCAGTATTTT
abundance: once; d_gene: TRBD2; j_gene: TRBJ2-5; v_gene: TRBV29-1; CDR3aa: CSVIWTSGTQAVETQYF; CDR3nt: TGCAGCGTTATTTGGACTAGCGGGACCCAAGCCGTGGAGACCCAGTACTTC
abundance: many; d_gene: -; j_gene: TRBJ2-3; v_gene: TRBV2; CDR3aa: CASSQTDVQYF; CDR3nt: TGTGCCAGCAGTCAGACGGACGTGCAATATTTT
abundance: -; d_gene: TRBD2; j_gene: TRBJ2-1; v_gene: TRBV11-3; CDR3aa: CASSLEGLAPNEQFF; CDR3nt: TGTGCCAGCAGCTTAGAGGGACTAGCTCCAAATGAGCAGTTCTTC
abundance: -; d_gene: -; j_gene: TRBJ2-3; v_gene: TRBV28; CDR3aa: CASRKEQGNLADTQYF; CDR3nt: TGTGCCAGCCGAAAGGAACAGGGTAATTTGGCAGATACGCAGTATTTT
abundance: once; d_gene: -; j_gene: TRBJ2-2; v_gene: TRBV18; CDR3aa: CASSPRNTGELFF; CDR3nt: TGTGCCAGCTCACCAAGGAACACCGGGGAGCTGTTTTTT
abundance: once; d_gene: -; j_gene: TRBJ1-1; v_gene: TRBV6-1; CDR3aa: CASSVNLNTEAFF; CDR3nt: TGTGCCAGCAGTGTGAATCTGAACACTGAAGCTTTCTTT
abundance: -; d_gene: -; j_gene: TRBJ1-2; v_gene: TRBV7-9; CDR3aa: CASTRPTIRFSYGYTF; CDR3nt: TGTGCCAGCACCAGGCCGACGATACGGTTTTCCTATGGCTACACCTTC
abundance: -; d_gene: TRBD1; j_gene: TRBJ1-3; v_gene: TRBV7-6; CDR3aa: CASSLGTGENSGNTIYF; CDR3nt: TGTGCCAGCAGCTTAGGGACAGGGGAAAACTCTGGAAACACCATATATTTT
abundance: -; d_gene: TRBD1; j_gene: TRBJ2-7; v_gene: TRBV7-9; CDR3aa: CASSPLGQSSYEQYF; CDR3nt: TGTGCCAGCAGCCCACTGGGACAGAGCTCCTACGAGCAGTACTTC
abundance: once; d_gene: -; j_gene: TRBJ1-2; v_gene: TRBV28; CDR3aa: CASSFVHVSIRRGGYGYTF; CDR3nt: TGTGCCAGCAGTTTTGTTCATGTTAGTATTCGACGGGGTGGCTATGGCTACACCTTC
abundance: -; d_gene: TRBD2; j_gene: TRBJ2-1; v_gene: TRBV15; CDR3aa: CATSRGGSSGSSYNEQFF; CDR3nt: TGTGCCACCAGCAGAGGTGGTTCAAGCGGGAGCTCCTACAATGAGCAGTTCTTC
abundance: -; d_gene: -; j_gene: TRBJ2-3; v_gene: TRBV5-1; CDR3aa: CASSWNIVTDTQYF; CDR3nt: TGCGCCAGCAGCTGGAATATAGTCACAGATACGCAGTATTTT
abundance: few; d_gene: -; j_gene: TRBJ2-7; v_gene: TRBV5-1; CDR3aa: CASSFDQGSDEQYF; CDR3nt: TGCGCCAGCAGCTTTGATCAGGGTTCTGACGAGCAGTACTTC
abundance: few; d_gene: TRBD1; j_gene: TRBJ1-2; v_gene: TRBV20-1; CDR3aa: CSASRQGAGTF; CDR3nt: TGCAGTGCTAGTAGGCAGGGGGCGGGTACCTTC
abundance: -; d_gene: -; j_gene: TRBJ2-7; v_gene: TRBV20-1; CDR3aa: CSARKAHEQYF; CDR3nt: TGCAGTGCTAGAAAGGCTCACGAGCAGTACTTC
abundance: -; d_gene: TRBD1; j_gene: TRBJ1-2; v_gene: TRBV5-5; CDR3aa: CASSLTRDRAFNYGYTF; CDR3nt: TGTGCCAGCAGCTTGACACGGGACAGAGCTTTTAACTATGGCTACACCTTC
abundance: -; d_gene: TRBD1; j_gene: TRBJ2-6; v_gene: TRBV10-1; CDR3aa: CASSPGQGASGANVLTF; CDR3nt: TGCGCCAGCAGCCCGGGACAGGGGGCCTCCGGGGCCAACGTCCTGACTTTC
abundance: -; d_gene: TRBD1; j_gene: TRBJ2-1; v_gene: TRBV6-5; CDR3aa: CASSLPGQSDNEQFF; CDR3nt: TGTGCCAGCAGTCTGCCGGGACAGAGTGACAATGAGCAGTTCTTC
abundance: few; d_gene: -; j_gene: TRBJ2-7; v_gene: TRBV7-8; CDR3aa: CASSPSTGAWGYEQYF; CDR3nt: TGTGCCAGCAGCCCAAGCACCGGGGCTTGGGGCTACGAGCAGTACTTC
abundance: -; d_gene: TRBD1; j_gene: TRBJ2-1; v_gene: TRBV19; CDR3aa: CASSIPGQGSYNEQFF; CDR3nt: TGTGCCAGTAGTATCCCAGGACAGGGATCCTACAATGAGCAGTTCTTC
abundance: -; d_gene: TRBD2; j_gene: TRBJ2-5; v_gene: TRBV4-1; CDR3aa: CASSLGVAGGGETQYF; CDR3nt: TGCGCCAGCAGCCTTGGGGTAGCGGGAGGTGGAGAGACCCAGTACTTC
abundance: -; d_gene: -; j_gene: TRBJ1-4; v_gene: TRBV19; CDR3aa: CASSIRGPGEKLFF; CDR3nt: TGTGCCAGTAGTATAAGGGGCCCCGGTGAAAAACTGTTTTTT
abundance: -; d_gene: TRBD1; j_gene: TRBJ1-4; v_gene: TRBV7-2; CDR3aa: CASSLHRGWVTNEKLFF; CDR3nt: TGTGCCAGCAGCCTTCACAGGGGATGGGTAACTAATGAAAAACTGTTTTTT
abundance: -; d_gene: -; j_gene: TRBJ2-2; v_gene: TRBV6-5; CDR3aa: CASTEGSQVLFF; CDR3nt: TGTGCCAGCACCGAAGGGTCCCAAGTGCTGTTTTTT
abundance: once; d_gene: TRBD2; j_gene: TRBJ2-2; v_gene: TRBV4-3; CDR3aa: CASSQDTSVGGELFF; CDR3nt: TGCGCCAGCAGCCAAGATACTAGCGTGGGCGGGGAGCTGTTTTTT
abundance: -; d_gene: -; j_gene: TRBJ2-5; v_gene: TRBV9; CDR3aa: CASSVDLETQYF; CDR3nt: TGTGCCAGCAGCGTAGATTTGGAGACCCAGTACTTC
abundance: -; d_gene: TRBD2; j_gene: TRBJ2-2; v_gene: TRBV4-2; CDR3aa: CASSTRDRGLAGRTGELFF; CDR3nt: TGTGCCAGCAGCACCCGGGACAGGGGACTAGCGGGACGTACCGGGGAGCTGTTTTTT
abundance: -; d_gene: -; j_gene: TRBJ2-3; v_gene: TRBV5-5; CDR3aa: CASSLDGTSTDTQYF; CDR3nt: TGTGCCAGCAGCTTGGACGGAACTTCCACAGATACGCAGTATTTT
abundance: -; d_gene: TRBD1; j_gene: TRBJ2-2; v_gene: TRBV5-1; CDR3aa: CASRTGQGGPNTGELFF; CDR3nt: TGCGCCAGCAGGACCGGACAGGGAGGCCCGAACACCGGGGAGCTGTTTTTT
abundance: -; d_gene: -; j_gene: TRBJ2-3; v_gene: TRBV28; CDR3aa: CASRRPSTDTQYF; CDR3nt: TGTGCCAGCAGACGACCGAGCACAGATACGCAGTATTTT
abundance: -; d_gene: -; j_gene: TRBJ2-1; v_gene: TRBV6-1; CDR3aa: CATPSEIGQFF; CDR3nt: TGTGCCACCCCTAGCGAAATTGGGCAGTTCTTC
abundance: -; d_gene: TRBD1; j_gene: TRBJ2-3; v_gene: TRBV6-1; CDR3aa: CASNGQGARADTQYF; CDR3nt: TGTGCCAGCAACGGGCAGGGGGCGCGCGCAGATACGCAGTATTTT
abundance: -; d_gene: TRBD2; j_gene: TRBJ2-3; v_gene: TRBV10-3; CDR3aa: CAISPGLAGGADTQYF; CDR3nt: TGTGCCATCAGTCCCGGACTAGCGGGAGGGGCAGATACGCAGTATTTT
abundance: -; d_gene: TRBD1; j_gene: TRBJ2-1; v_gene: TRBV5-1; CDR3aa: CASSWDRDKQFF; CDR3nt: TGCGCCAGCAGCTGGGACAGGGATAAGCAGTTCTTC
abundance: -; d_gene: TRBD2; j_gene: TRBJ2-1; v_gene: TRBV7-9; CDR3aa: CASSLGRELFEQFF; CDR3nt: TGTGCCAGCAGCCTCGGGCGGGAGCTTTTTGAGCAGTTCTTC
abundance: -; d_gene: TRBD1; j_gene: TRBJ1-2; v_gene: TRBV30; CDR3aa: CASHRGLTYGYTF; CDR3nt: TGTGCCTCCCACAGGGGGCTCACGTATGGCTACACCTTC